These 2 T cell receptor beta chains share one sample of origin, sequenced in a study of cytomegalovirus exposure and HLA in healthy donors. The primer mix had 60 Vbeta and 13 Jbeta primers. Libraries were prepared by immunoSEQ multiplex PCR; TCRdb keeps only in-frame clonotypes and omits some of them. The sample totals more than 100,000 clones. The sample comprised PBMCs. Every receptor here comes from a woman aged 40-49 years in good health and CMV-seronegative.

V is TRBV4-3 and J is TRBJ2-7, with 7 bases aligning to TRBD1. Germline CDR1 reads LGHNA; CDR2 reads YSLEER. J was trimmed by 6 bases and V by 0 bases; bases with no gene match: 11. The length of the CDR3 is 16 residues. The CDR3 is CASSQDRQGVCCEQYV. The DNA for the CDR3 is TGCGCCAGCAGCCAAGATAGGCAGGGGGTTTGTTGCGAGCAGTACGTC.

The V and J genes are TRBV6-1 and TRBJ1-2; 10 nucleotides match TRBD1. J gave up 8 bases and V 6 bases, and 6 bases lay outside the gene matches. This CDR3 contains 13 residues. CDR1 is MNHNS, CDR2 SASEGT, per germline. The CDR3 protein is CASSPGTGVGYTF. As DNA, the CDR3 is TGTGCCAGCAGCCCCGGGACAGGGGTCGGCTACACCTTC.